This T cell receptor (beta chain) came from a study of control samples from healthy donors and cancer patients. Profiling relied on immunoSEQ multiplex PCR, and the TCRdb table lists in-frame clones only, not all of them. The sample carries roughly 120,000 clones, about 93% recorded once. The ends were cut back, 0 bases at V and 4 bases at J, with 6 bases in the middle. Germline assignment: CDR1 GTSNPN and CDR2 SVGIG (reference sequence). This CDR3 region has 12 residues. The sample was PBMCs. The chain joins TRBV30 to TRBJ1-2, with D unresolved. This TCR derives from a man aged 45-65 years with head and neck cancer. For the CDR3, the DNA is TGTGCCTGGAGTGTAAACGGCTATGGCTACACCTTC. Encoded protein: CAWSVNGYGYTF. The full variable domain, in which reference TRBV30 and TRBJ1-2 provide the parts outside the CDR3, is SQTIHQWPATLVQPVGSPLSLECTVEGTSNPNLYWYRQAAGRGLQLLFYSVGIGQISSEVPQNLSASRPQDRQFILSSKKLLLSDSGFYLCAWSVNGYGYTFGSGTRLTVV.